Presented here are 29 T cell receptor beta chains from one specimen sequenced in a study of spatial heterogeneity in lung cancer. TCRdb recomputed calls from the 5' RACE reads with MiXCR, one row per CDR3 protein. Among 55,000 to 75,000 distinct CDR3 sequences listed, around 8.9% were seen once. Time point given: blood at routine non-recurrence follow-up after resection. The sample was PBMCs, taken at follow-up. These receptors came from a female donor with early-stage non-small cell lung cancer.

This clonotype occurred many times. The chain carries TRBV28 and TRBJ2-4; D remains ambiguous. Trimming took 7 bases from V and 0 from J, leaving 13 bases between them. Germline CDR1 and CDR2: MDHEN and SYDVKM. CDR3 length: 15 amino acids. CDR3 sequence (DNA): TGTGCCAGCACAGCCCCCTCTCTAGCCAAAAACATTCAGTACTTC. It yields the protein CASTAPSLAKNIQYF.

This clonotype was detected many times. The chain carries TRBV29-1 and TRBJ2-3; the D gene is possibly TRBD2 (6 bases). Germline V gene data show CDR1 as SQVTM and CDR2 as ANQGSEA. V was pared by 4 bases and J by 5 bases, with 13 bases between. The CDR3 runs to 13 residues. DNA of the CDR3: TGCAGCGTTGTCGGGGGAGCGAAAGATACGCAGTATTTT. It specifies CSVVGGAKDTQYF.

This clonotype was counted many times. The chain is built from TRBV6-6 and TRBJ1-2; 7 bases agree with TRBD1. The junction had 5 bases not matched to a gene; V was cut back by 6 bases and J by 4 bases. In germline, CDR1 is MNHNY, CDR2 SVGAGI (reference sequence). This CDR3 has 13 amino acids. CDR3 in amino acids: CASSMTGRYGYTF. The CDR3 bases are TGTGCCAGCAGCATGACAGGGCGCTATGGCTACACCTTC.

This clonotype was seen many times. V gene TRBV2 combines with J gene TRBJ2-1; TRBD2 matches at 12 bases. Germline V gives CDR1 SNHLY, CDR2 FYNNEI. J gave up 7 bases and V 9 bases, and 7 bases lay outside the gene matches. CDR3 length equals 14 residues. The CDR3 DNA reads TGTGCCAGACTAGCGGGAGGTGCTGGGAATGAGCAGTTCTTC. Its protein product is CARLAGGAGNEQFF.

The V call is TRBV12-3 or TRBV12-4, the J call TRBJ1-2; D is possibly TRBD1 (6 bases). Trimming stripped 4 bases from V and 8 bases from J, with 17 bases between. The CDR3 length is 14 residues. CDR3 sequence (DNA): TGTGCCAGCAGTTCATTACAGGGATACTTCGGCTACACCTTC. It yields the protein CASSSLQGYFGYTF.

CDR3 amino acids: CASSFRQGADTIYF. DNA of the CDR3: TGTGCCAGCAGCTTCAGACAGGGGGCGGACACCATATATTTT. This rearrangement joins TRBV7-9 to TRBJ1-3; 10 nucleotides agree with TRBD1. The CDR3 loop spans 14 amino acids. Unmatched junction bases numbered 4, after V lost 3 bases and J lost 8 bases. Germline CDR1 reads SEHNR; CDR2 reads FQNEAQ (reference sequence).

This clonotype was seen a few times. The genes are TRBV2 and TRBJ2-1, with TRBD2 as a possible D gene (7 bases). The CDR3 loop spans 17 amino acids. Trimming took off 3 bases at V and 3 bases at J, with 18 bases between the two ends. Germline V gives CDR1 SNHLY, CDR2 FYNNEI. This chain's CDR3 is CASSDRGAGAVYNEQFF. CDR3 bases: TGTGCCAGCAGTGACCGGGGGGCGGGAGCGGTCTACAATGAGCAGTTCTTC.

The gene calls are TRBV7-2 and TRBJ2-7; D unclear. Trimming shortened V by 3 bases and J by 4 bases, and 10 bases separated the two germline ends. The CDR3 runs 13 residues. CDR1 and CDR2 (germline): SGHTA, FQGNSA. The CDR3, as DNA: TGTGCCAGCAGCTTCAATAAGGGTTACGAGCAGTACTTC. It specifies CASSFNKGYEQYF.

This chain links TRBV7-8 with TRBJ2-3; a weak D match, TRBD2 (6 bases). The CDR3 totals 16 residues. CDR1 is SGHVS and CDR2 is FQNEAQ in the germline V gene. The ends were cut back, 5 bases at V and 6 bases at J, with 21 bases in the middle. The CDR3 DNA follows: TGTGCCAGCAGCCTCCGGCGGGACTCCTTATCGGATACGCAGTATTTT. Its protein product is CASSLRRDSLSDTQYF.

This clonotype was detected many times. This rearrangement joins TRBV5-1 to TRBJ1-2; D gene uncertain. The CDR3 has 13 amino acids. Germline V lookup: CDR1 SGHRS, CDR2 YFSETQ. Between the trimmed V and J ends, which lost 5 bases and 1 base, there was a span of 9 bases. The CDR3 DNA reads TGCGCCAGCAGGGTTACACTTAACTATGGCTACACCTTC. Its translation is CASRVTLNYGYTF.

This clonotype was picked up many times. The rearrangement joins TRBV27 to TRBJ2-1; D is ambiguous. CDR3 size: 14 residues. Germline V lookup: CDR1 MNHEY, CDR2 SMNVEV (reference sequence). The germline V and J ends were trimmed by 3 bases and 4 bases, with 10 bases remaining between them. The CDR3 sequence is CASSFGTVYNEQFF. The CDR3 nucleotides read TGTGCCAGCAGTTTTGGCACCGTATACAATGAGCAGTTCTTC.

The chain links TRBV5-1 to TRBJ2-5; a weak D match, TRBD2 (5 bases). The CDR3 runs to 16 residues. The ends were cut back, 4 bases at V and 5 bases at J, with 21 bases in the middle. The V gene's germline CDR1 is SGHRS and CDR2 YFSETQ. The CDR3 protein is CASSDGGPHVGETQYF. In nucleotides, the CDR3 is TGCGCCAGCAGCGACGGCGGGCCCCACGTAGGGGAGACCCAGTACTTC.

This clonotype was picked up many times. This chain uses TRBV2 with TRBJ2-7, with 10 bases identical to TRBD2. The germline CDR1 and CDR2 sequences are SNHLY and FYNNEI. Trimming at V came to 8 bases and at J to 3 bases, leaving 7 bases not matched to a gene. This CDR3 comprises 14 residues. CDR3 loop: CASLSGRTLYEQYF. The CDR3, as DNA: TGTGCCAGCCTTAGCGGGAGGACCCTCTACGAGCAGTACTTC. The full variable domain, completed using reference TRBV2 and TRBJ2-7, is EPEVTQTPSHQVTQMGQEVILRCVPISNHLYFYWYRQILGQKVEFLVSFYNNEISEKSEIFDDQFSVERPDGSNFTLKIRSTKLEDSAMYFCASLSGRTLYEQYFGPGTRLTVT.

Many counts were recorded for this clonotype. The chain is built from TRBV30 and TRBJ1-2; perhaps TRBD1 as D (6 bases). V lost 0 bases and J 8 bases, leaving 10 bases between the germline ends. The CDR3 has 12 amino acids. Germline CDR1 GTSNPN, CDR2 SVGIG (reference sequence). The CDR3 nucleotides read TGTGCCTGGAGTGTACACAGGGTCGGCTACACCTTC. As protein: CAWSVHRVGYTF.

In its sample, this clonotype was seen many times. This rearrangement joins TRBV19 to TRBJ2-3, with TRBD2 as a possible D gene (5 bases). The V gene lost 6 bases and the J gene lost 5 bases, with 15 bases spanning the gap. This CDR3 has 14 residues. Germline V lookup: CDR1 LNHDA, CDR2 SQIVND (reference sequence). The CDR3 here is CASSERLVEDTQYF. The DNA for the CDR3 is TGTGCCAGTAGCGAGCGGTTAGTGGAAGATACGCAGTATTTT.

For the CDR3, the DNA is TGTGCCAGTAGTATACGGCTACTTGCCAATCCAAGCTCCTACAATGAGCAGTTCTTC. It encodes CASSIRLLANPSSYNEQFF. The chain joins TRBV19 to TRBJ2-1; D uncertain. The CDR3 totals 19 residues. Deletions cut 2 bases from V and 0 bases from J, with 20 bases between. Germline CDR1 reads LNHDA; CDR2 reads SQIVND (reference sequence). The full variable domain, completed using reference TRBV19 and TRBJ2-1, is DGGITQSPKYLFRKEGQNVTLSCEQNLNHDAMYWYRQDPGQGLRLIYYSQIVNDFQKGDIAEGYSVSREKKESFPLTVTSAQKNPTAFYLCASSIRLLANPSSYNEQFFGPGTRLTVL.

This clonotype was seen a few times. The CDR3 protein is CASSQGTGANVLTF. The CDR3 DNA follows: TGTGCCAGCAGCCAGGGAACTGGGGCCAACGTCCTGACTTTC. V usage is TRBV14 and J usage is TRBJ2-6; no firm D call. This CDR3 comprises 14 residues. Germline values: CDR1 SGHDN, CDR2 FVKESK. V lost 3 bases to trimming and J lost 2 bases, with 5 bases between them. The full variable domain, completed using reference TRBV14 and TRBJ2-6, is EAGVTQFPSHSVIEKGQTVTLRCDPISGHDNLYWYRRVMGKEIKFLLHFVKESKQDESGMPNNRFLAERTGGTYSTLKVQPAELEDSGVYFCASSQGTGANVLTFGAGSRLTVL.

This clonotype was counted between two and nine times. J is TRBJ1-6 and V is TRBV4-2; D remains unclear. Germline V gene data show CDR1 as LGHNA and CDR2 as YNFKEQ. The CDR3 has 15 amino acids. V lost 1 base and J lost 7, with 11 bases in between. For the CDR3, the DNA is TGTGCCAGCAGCCAAGCATTTGTGGACAATTCACCCCTCCACTTT. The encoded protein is CASSQAFVDNSPLHF.

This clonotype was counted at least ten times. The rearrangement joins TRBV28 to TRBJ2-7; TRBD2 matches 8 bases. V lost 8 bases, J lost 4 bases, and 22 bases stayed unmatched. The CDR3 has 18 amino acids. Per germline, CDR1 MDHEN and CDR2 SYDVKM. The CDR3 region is CASLHNGDPGLGPYEQYF. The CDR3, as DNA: TGTGCCAGCCTACATAATGGGGACCCGGGACTAGGTCCATACGAGCAGTACTTC.

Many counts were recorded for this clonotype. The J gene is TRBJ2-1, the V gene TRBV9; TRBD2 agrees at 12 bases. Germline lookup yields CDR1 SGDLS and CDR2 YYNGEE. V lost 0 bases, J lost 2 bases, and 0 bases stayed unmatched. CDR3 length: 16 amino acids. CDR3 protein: CASSVGLAGAYNEQFF. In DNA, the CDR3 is TGTGCCAGCAGCGTAGGACTAGCGGGGGCCTACAATGAGCAGTTCTTC.

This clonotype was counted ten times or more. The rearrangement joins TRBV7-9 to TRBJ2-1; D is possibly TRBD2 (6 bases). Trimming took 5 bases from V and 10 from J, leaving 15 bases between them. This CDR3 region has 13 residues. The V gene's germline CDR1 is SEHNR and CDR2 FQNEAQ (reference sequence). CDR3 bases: TGTGCCAGCAGCCCCCAGATTGGGAGGGAGCAGTTCTTC. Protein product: CASSPQIGREQFF. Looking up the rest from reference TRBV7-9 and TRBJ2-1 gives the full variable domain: DTGVSQNPRHKITKRGQNVTFRCDPISEHNRLYWYRQTLGQGPEFLTYFQNEAQLEKSRLLSDRFSAERPKGSFSTLEIQRTEQGDSAMYLCASSPQIGREQFFGPGTRLTVL.

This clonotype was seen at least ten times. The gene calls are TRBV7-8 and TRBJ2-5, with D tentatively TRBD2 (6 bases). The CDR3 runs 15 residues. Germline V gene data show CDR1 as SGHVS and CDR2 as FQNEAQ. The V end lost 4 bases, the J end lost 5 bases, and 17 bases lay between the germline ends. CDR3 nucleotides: TGTGCCAGCAGCTCTCCGGGACTCTCTCGGGAGACCCAGTACTTC. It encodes CASSSPGLSRETQYF.

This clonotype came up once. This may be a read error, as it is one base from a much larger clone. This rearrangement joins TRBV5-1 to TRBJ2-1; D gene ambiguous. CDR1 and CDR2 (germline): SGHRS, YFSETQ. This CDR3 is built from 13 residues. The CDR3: CVSSLNTRNEQFF. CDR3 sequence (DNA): TGCGTCAGCAGCTTAAACACACGTAATGAGCAGTTCTTC.

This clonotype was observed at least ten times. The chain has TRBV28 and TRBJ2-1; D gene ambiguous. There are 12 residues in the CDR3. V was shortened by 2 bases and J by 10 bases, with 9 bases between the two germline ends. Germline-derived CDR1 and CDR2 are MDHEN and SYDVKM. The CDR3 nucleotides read TGTGCCAGCAGTTTACGACTCAACGAGCAGTTCTTC. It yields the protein CASSLRLNEQFF.

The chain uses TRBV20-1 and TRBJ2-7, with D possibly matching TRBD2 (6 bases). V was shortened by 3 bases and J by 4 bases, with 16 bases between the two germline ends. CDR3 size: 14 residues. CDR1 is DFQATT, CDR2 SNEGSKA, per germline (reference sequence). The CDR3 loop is CSASSGSGFYEQYF. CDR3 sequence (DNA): TGCAGTGCTAGTAGCGGCTCAGGATTTTACGAGCAGTACTTC.

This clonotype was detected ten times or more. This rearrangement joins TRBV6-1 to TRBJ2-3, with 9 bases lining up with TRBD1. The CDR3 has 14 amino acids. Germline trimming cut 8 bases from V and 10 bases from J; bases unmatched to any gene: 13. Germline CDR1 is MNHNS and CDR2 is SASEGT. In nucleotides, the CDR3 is TGTGCCAGCGGGGACAGGGAAGTTGATAGTCCGCAGTATTTT. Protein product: CASGDREVDSPQYF.

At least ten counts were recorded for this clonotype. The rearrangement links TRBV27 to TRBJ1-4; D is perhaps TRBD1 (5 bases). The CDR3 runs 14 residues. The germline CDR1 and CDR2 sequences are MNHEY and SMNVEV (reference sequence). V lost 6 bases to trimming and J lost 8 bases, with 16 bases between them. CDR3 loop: CASRSAGGSEKLFF. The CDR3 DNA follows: TGTGCCAGCAGGTCCGCCGGGGGAAGCGAAAAACTGTTTTTT.

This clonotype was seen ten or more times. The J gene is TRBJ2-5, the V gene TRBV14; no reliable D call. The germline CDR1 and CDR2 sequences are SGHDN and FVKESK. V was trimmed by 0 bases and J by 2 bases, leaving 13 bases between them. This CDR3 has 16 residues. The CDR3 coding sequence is TGTGCCAGCAGCCAAGACCGGCAGCGTTCTCAAGAGACCCAGTACTTC. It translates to CASSQDRQRSQETQYF.

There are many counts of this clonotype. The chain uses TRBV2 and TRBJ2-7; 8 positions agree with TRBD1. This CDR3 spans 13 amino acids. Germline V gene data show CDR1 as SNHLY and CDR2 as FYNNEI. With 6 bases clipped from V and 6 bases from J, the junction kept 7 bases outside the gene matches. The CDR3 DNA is TGTGCCAGCAGCGGGACAGGAATTTTCGAGCAGTACTTC. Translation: CASSGTGIFEQYF.